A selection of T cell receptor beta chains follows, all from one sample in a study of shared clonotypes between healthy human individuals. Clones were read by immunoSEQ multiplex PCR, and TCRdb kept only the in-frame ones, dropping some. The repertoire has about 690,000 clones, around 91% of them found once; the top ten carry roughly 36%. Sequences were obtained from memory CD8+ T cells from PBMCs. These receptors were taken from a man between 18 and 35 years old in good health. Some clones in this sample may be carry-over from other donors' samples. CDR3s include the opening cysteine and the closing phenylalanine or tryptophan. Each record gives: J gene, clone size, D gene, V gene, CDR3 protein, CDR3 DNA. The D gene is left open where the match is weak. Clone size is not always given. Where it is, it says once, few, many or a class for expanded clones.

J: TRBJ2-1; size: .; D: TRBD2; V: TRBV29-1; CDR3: CSVKASGIYNEQFF; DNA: TGCAGCGTTAAGGCTAGCGGGATTTACAATGAGCAGTTCTTC
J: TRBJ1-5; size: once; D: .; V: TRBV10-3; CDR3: CAISAEVNQPQHF; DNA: TGTGCCATCAGTGCTGAGGTAAATCAGCCCCAGCATTTT
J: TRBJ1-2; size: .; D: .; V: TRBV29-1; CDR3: CSVEDLNRDVPGYTF; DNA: TGCAGCGTTGAAGATCTAAACAGGGATGTTCCTGGCTACACCTTC
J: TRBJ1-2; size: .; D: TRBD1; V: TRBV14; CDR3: CASSPYTTGDYGYTF; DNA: TGTGCCAGCAGCCCCTATACGACAGGGGACTATGGCTACACCTTC
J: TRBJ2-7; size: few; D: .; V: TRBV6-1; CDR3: CATGGGEEKEQYF; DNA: TGTGCCACCGGAGGAGGGGAAGAGAAAGAGCAGTACTTC
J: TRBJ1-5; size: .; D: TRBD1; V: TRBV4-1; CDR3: CASSLRQGGSNQPQHF; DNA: TGCGCCAGCAGCCTACGACAGGGAGGAAGCAATCAGCCCCAGCATTTT
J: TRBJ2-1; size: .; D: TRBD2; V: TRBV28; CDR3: CASRHLAAEHNEQFF; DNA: TGTGCCAGCAGACACCTAGCGGCGGAGCACAATGAGCAGTTCTTC
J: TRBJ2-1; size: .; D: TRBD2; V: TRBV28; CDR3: CASSLPLWREGVDEQFF; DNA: TGTGCCAGCAGTTTACCTCTTTGGCGGGAGGGCGTCGATGAGCAGTTCTTC
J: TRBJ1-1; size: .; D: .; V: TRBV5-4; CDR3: CASSLEAENTEAFF; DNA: TGTGCCAGCAGCTTGGAGGCAGAAAACACTGAAGCTTTCTTT
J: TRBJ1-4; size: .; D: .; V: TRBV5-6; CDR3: CASSLFPGLSRGKLFF; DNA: TGTGCCAGCAGCTTGTTCCCCGGACTCTCTCGCGGAAAACTGTTTTTT
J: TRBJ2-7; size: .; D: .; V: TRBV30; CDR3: CAWTLAVGSYEQYF; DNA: TGTGCCTGGACTTTGGCAGTAGGCTCCTACGAGCAGTACTTC
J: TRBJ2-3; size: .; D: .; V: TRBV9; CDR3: CASSVDPGFTPDTQYF; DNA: TGTGCCAGCAGCGTAGATCCGGGCTTCACCCCGGATACGCAGTATTTT
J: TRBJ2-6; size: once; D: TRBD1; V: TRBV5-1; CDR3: CASSSWDRSSGANVLTF; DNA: TGCGCCAGCAGCTCCTGGGACAGGTCCTCTGGGGCCAACGTCCTGACTTTC
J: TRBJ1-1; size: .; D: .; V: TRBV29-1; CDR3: CSVDGSSGEAFF; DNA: TGCAGCGTTGACGGGTCATCCGGCGAGGCTTTCTTT
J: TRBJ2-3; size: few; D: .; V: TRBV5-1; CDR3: CASSLAFGTDTQYF; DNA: TGCGCCAGCAGCTTGGCTTTCGGCACAGATACGCAGTATTTT
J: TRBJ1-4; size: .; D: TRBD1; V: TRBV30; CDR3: CAWADRGWNEKLFF; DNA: TGTGCCTGGGCAGACAGGGGATGGAATGAAAAACTGTTTTTT
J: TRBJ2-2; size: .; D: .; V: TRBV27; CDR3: CASTLLNTGELFF; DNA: TGTGCCAGCACCCTACTTAACACCGGGGAGCTGTTTTTT
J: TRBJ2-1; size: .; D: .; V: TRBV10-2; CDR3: CASSGHNEQFF; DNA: TGCGCCAGCAGTGGGCACAATGAGCAGTTCTTC
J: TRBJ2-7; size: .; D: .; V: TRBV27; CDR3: CASSLGPRSPYEQYF; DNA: TGTGCCAGCAGTTTAGGGCCGCGCAGCCCCTACGAGCAGTACTTC
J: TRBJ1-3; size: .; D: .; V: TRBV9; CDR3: CASSVGGSSGNTIYF; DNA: TGTGCCAGCAGCGTAGGAGGTTCCTCTGGAAACACCATATATTTT